The present T cell receptor beta chain was sequenced within a study of T cells after yellow fever vaccination. Background on the study: SMART-Seq v4 Ultra Low Input handled preparation of low-cell-number fractions. Study-level results: Booster sampling recovered most clones from primary vaccination (approximately 97% CD4, just over 85% CD8).

This clonotype came up many times. The antigen is unknown. TCRdb analysed the 5' RACE reads with MiXCR anew, one entry per CDR3 protein. The sample has approximately 300,000 distinct CDR3 sequences, 6.8% seen once; the top ten hold 15% to 20%. This CDR3 has 13 amino acids. The germline V and J ends were trimmed by 4 bases and 4 bases, with 11 bases remaining between them. Germline CDR1 is SGHNT and CDR2 is YYREEE (reference sequence). The sample was PBMCs, taken roughly 47 days after the first yellow fever vaccination. The TCR was taken from a man in his late teens or twenties who received the YFV17D yellow fever vaccine. The rearrangement joins TRBV5-4 to TRBJ2-5; weak D call: TRBD2 (6 bases). The CDR3 reads CASSPRGSETQYF. CDR3 nucleotide sequence: TGTGCCAGCAGCCCACGGGGGTCAGAGACCCAGTACTTC.